The 22 T cell receptor beta chains below all came from one sample that was sequenced in a study of blood T cell repertoires in COVID-19. Some clones are missing from TCRdb's copy, which holds only in-frame ones; the method was immunoSEQ multiplex PCR. The table lists roughly 220,000 clones, 84% of them singletons. The sample was peripheral blood. Every receptor here comes from a young man with active or convalescent COVID-19.

To note about this clone: The identical CDR3 is also encoded by other nucleotide sequences in the sample. The rearrangement uses TRBV4-3 and TRBJ1-4; TRBD1 matches at 10 bases. V was clipped by 0 bases and J by 5 bases; unmatched bases: 0. The CDR3 is 15 amino acids. Per the germline V gene, CDR1 is LGHNA and CDR2 is YSLEER. CDR3 region: CASSQEGQGNEKLFF. CDR3 bases: TGCGCCAGCAGCCAAGAGGGACAGGGGAATGAAAAACTGTTTTTT.

The chain carries TRBV4-3 and TRBJ1-2; D gene uncertain. Germline V gene data show CDR1 as LGHNA and CDR2 as YSLEER. Deletions cut 2 bases from V and 4 bases from J, with 14 bases between. The CDR3 has 15 amino acids. CDR3 in amino acids: CASSQSLAGGYGYTF. CDR3 nucleotide sequence: TGCGCCAGCAGCCAAAGCCTAGCAGGTGGCTATGGCTACACCTTC.

This clone was observed a handful of times. The genes are TRBV5-1 and TRBJ2-7, with TRBD1 identical over 9 bases. J lost 2 bases, V lost 3 bases, and 6 bases had no gene match. Germline lookup yields CDR1 SGHRS and CDR2 YFSETQ. The CDR3 loop spans 15 amino acids. The CDR3 bases are TGCGCCAGCAGCTACGGACAGGGGTCTACCTACGAGCAGTACTTC. Protein: CASSYGQGSTYEQYF.

The V call is TRBV6-2 or TRBV6-3, the J call TRBJ1-3; D is ambiguous. This CDR3 spans 16 amino acids. V was trimmed by 2 bases and J by 3 bases, leaving 14 bases between them. Germline CDR1 reads MNHEY; CDR2 reads SVGEGT. CDR3 protein: CASSYGMGPDGNTIYF. CDR3 nucleotide sequence: TGTGCCAGCAGTTACGGTATGGGCCCAGATGGAAACACCATATATTTT.

The chain has TRBV5-1 and TRBJ2-5; TRBD1 matches at 8 bases. The CDR3 has 13 amino acids. Germline V gene sequence: CDR1 SGHRS, CDR2 YFSETQ. J was trimmed by 3 bases and V by 6 bases; bases with no gene match: 4. Written as DNA, the CDR3 is TGCGCCAGCACCAAGACAGGGGAAGAGACCCAGTACTTC. This sequence encodes CASTKTGEETQYF.

V gene TRBV2 combines with J gene TRBJ2-5; a weak D match, TRBD1 (6 bases). From germline, CDR1 is SNHLY and CDR2 FYNNEI. The CDR3 is 12 residues long. V lost 4 bases to trimming and J lost 4 bases, with 7 bases between them. The DNA of the CDR3 is TGTGCCAGCAGTGGGACAGCAGAGACCCAGTACTTC. Its protein is CASSGTAETQYF.

The J gene is TRBJ1-5, the V gene TRBV6-6; weak D call: TRBD1 (6 bases). The CDR3 consists of 14 residues. Germline loops: CDR1 MNHNY, CDR2 SVGAGI (reference sequence). V lost 5 bases and J 4 bases, leaving 12 bases between the germline ends. In DNA form, the CDR3 reads TGTGCCAGCAGTACAGGGATCCCGAATCAGCCCCAGCATTTT. It codes for CASSTGIPNQPQHF.

This clone was counted a single time. The chain combines TRBV28 with TRBJ1-2; 12 bases fit TRBD1. Trimming took 1 base from V and 8 from J; bases not matched to a gene: 5. This CDR3 is built from 15 residues. Germline lookup yields CDR1 MDHEN and CDR2 SYDVKM. The CDR3 sequence: CASSLSGQGARGYTF. The CDR3 DNA reads TGTGCCAGCAGTTTATCGGGACAGGGGGCGCGGGGCTACACCTTC.

The chain carries TRBV5-6 and TRBJ2-5; perhaps TRBD2 as D (6 bases). The CDR3 contains 13 residues. Looked up from germline, CDR1 is SGHDT and CDR2 is YYEEEE. The V end lost 1 base, the J end lost 5 bases, and 9 bases lay between the germline ends. CDR3 residues: CASSLTSMETQYF. The CDR3 region has the DNA TGTGCCAGCAGCTTGACTAGCATGGAGACCCAGTACTTC. The entire variable domain, with the rest obtained from reference TRBV5-6 and TRBJ2-5, is as follows: DAGVTQSPTHLIKTRGQQVTLRCSPKSGHDTVSWYQQALGQGPQFIFQYYEEEERQRGNFPDRFSGHQFPNYSSELNVNALLLGDSALYLCASSLTSMETQYFGPGTRLLVL.

The chain combines TRBV7-2 with TRBJ2-5, with D possibly TRBD1 on 6 matching bases. The CDR3 runs 13 residues. CDR1 and CDR2 (germline): SGHTA, FQGNSA. Trimming cost V 3 bases and J 1 base, with 6 bases left between them. CDR3 loop: CASSFRGQETQYF. In DNA form, the CDR3 reads TGTGCCAGCAGCTTCAGGGGCCAAGAGACCCAGTACTTC.

This clone was recorded a few times. The CDR3 region has the DNA TGTGCCAGCAGACCGCCGGGACAAAGCACCGGGGAGCTGTTTTTT. Residues: CASRPPGQSTGELFF. The chain is built from TRBV11-1 and TRBJ2-2; possibly TRBD1 for D (6 bases). V lost 6 bases to trimming and J lost 4 bases, with 15 bases between them. The CDR3 totals 15 residues. CDR1 is SGHAT, CDR2 FQDESV, per germline (reference sequence).

The rearrangement links TRBV30 to TRBJ1-1; possible D gene TRBD1, 5 bases. V lost 3 bases and J lost 5, with 10 bases in between. This CDR3 has 12 amino acids. The germline gives CDR1 GTSNPN, CDR2 SVGIG (reference sequence). CDR3 region: CAWRMGPTEAFF. Written as DNA, the CDR3 is TGTGCCTGGAGAATGGGGCCAACTGAAGCTTTCTTT.

The chain uses TRBV6-2 or TRBV6-3 and TRBJ1-5; a possible D gene is TRBD1 (6 bases). The CDR3 runs 15 residues. Trimming took 5 bases from V and 1 from J, leaving 12 bases between them. Looked up from germline, CDR1 is MNHEY and CDR2 is SVGEGT. The CDR3 loop reads CASSLRQESNQPQHF. Here the CDR3 DNA reads TGTGCCAGCAGTCTCCGACAGGAGAGCAATCAGCCCCAGCATTTT.

This clone has only one observation. The chain links TRBV2 to TRBJ2-5; tentative D call: TRBD2 (6 bases). The germline gives CDR1 SNHLY, CDR2 FYNNEI. V was pared by 5 bases and J by 2 bases, with 12 bases between. The CDR3 extends over 14 amino acids. The CDR3 region has the DNA TGTGCCAGCAGTCACCCCGGGACTCAAGAGACCCAGTACTTC. It encodes CASSHPGTQETQYF.

The chain couples TRBV7-2 to TRBJ2-1; D may be TRBD1 (6 bases). V was trimmed by 5 bases and J by 4 bases, leaving 21 bases between them. The CDR3 covers 17 residues. Germline CDR1 reads SGHTA; CDR2 reads FQGNSA. Written as DNA, the CDR3 is TGTGCCAGCAGCCACGCGGACCGGGGACATGGTTACAATGAGCAGTTCTTC. Protein product: CASSHADRGHGYNEQFF.

The chain combines TRBV23-1 with TRBJ2-6, with D perhaps TRBD2 (5 bases). TRBV23-1 is an ORF, and what it does is uncertain. The ends were cut back, 3 bases at V and 0 bases at J, with 15 bases in the middle. The CDR3 is 18 residues long. CDR3: CASSHLGVFPSGANVLTF. In DNA, the CDR3 is TGCGCCAGCAGTCACCTCGGGGTTTTCCCCTCTGGGGCCAACGTCCTGACTTTC.

The chain couples TRBV27 to TRBJ2-7, with D hard to call. Looked up from germline, CDR1 is MNHEY and CDR2 is SMNVEV (reference sequence). The CDR3 loop spans 11 amino acids. Trimming pared 5 bases from V and 7 bases from J, leaving 9 bases between. The CDR3 region has the DNA TGTGCCAGCAGTCCCCTCGGGGAGCAGTACTTC. Residues: CASSPLGEQYF.

This chain joins TRBV2 and TRBJ1-5; TRBD1 matches 12 bases. CDR1 and CDR2 from the germline V gene are SNHLY and FYNNEI. CDR3 length equals 19 residues. With 0 bases clipped from V and 4 bases from J, the junction kept 10 bases outside the gene matches. The CDR3 reads CASSEALQGDRGQNQPQHF. DNA for the CDR3: TGTGCCAGCAGTGAAGCGCTTCAGGGGGACAGGGGGCAAAATCAGCCCCAGCATTTT.

As DNA, the CDR3 is TGTGCCAGCAGTTACTCTCCCGGGGTAGACAATCAGCCCCAGCATTTT. This codes for CASSYSPGVDNQPQHF. The chain has TRBV6-6 and TRBJ1-5; D gene uncertain. The CDR3 is made up of 16 amino acids. From germline, CDR1 is MNHNY and CDR2 SVGAGI (reference sequence). The V and J ends lost 0 bases and 3 bases respectively, with 12 bases between them.

This chain connects TRBV4-1 to TRBJ1-1; a weak D match, TRBD1 (6 bases). Germline-derived CDR1 and CDR2 are MGHRA and YSYEKL. The CDR3 runs to 15 residues. Trimming shortened V by 4 bases and J by 1 base, and 13 bases separated the two germline ends. The CDR3 protein is CASSPQSTGNTEAFF. In DNA form, the CDR3 reads TGCGCCAGCAGCCCCCAATCGACAGGGAACACTGAAGCTTTCTTT.

V usage is TRBV28 and J usage is TRBJ2-7; 7 nucleotides align to TRBD1. CDR3 size: 14 residues. Trimming cost V 4 bases and J 12 bases; bases outside gene matches: 15. Germline V gene lookup returns CDR1 MDHEN and CDR2 SYDVKM. CDR3 region: CASSWTGIKSGMYF. The CDR3 DNA follows: TGTGCCAGCAGTTGGACAGGAATAAAGTCGGGGATGTACTTC.

The V gene is TRBV7-3, the J gene TRBJ2-2, with 11 bases lining up with TRBD2. The CDR3 length is 15 residues. V gave up 3 bases and J gave up 4 bases; unmatched junction bases: 1. The germline V gene has CDR1 SGHTA and CDR2 FQGTGA. The CDR3 here is CASSLGLAATGELFF. The DNA for the CDR3 is TGTGCCAGCAGCTTGGGACTAGCGGCCACCGGGGAGCTGTTTTTT. The complete variable domain, with remaining parts taken from reference TRBV7-3 and TRBJ2-2, reads GAGVSQTPSNKVTEKGKYVELRCDPISGHTALYWYRQSLGQGPEFLIYFQGTGAADDSGLPNDRFFAVRPEGSVSTLKIQRTERGDSAVYLCASSLGLAATGELFFGEGSRLTVL.